These 25 T cell receptor beta chains originate from one sample sequenced in a study of blood T cell repertoires in COVID-19. TCRdb keeps only in-frame clones here, not all; method: immunoSEQ multiplex PCR. This sample has 120,000 to 150,000 clones, with 80% found just once. The sequenced sample consisted of peripheral blood. The receptors were sampled from a woman between 50 and 59 years old with acute or convalescent COVID-19.

J is TRBJ2-5 and V is TRBV7-3; the match to TRBD2 covers 9 bases. The germline CDR1 and CDR2 sequences are SGHTA and FQGTGA. This CDR3 has 15 residues. J lost 2 bases, V lost 1 base, and 2 bases had no gene match. The DNA for the CDR3 is TGTGCCAGCAGCTTAAACGCGGGGGGGCAAGAGACCCAGTACTTC. Residues: CASSLNAGGQETQYF.

Here the CDR3 reads CAARTSIWGDPFF. The DNA for the CDR3 is TGTGCCGCCCGGACCTCGATATGGGGGGACCCGTTTTTT. The chain employs TRBV11-2 and TRBJ1-4; D may be TRBD1 (5 bases). The CDR3 runs to 13 residues. The germline gives CDR1 SGHAT, CDR2 FQNNGV. V lost 11 bases and J lost 16, with 26 bases in between.

The CDR3 region is CASSGGLEFEQYF. The CDR3 DNA sequence: TGTGCCAGCAGTGGAGGACTAGAGTTCGAGCAGTACTTC. The rearrangement joins TRBV12-3 or TRBV12-4 to TRBJ2-7; 7 bases match TRBD2. The length of the CDR3 is 13 residues. The V segment lost 5 bases and the J segment 6 bases; nucleotides outside the gene matches: 7.

The V and J genes are TRBV9 and TRBJ2-5; D might be TRBD2 (6 bases). The V gene's germline CDR1 is SGDLS and CDR2 YYNGEE. The CDR3 consists of 13 residues. The V and J ends lost 3 bases and 4 bases respectively, with 10 bases between them. CDR3 coding DNA: TGTGCCAGCAGCGCTCAGGAGGGAGAGACCCAGTACTTC. This sequence encodes CASSAQEGETQYF.

About this clone itself: Other DNA sequences in the same sample also yield this CDR3. The V call is TRBV28, the J call TRBJ1-5; 11 bases are shared with TRBD1. The CDR3 length is 14 residues. After removal of 4 bases from V and 7 bases from J, the junction contained 3 bases not matched to a gene. Germline CDR1 is MDHEN and CDR2 is SYDVKM. This CDR3 reads CASSSGQGDQPQHF. As DNA, the CDR3 is TGTGCCAGCAGTTCGGGACAGGGGGACCAGCCCCAGCATTTT.

The CDR3 loop is CASKDRGLSGYTF. CDR3 bases: TGTGCCAGTAAGGACAGGGGATTGAGTGGCTACACCTTC. The genes are TRBV19 and TRBJ1-2, with TRBD1 matching 9 bases. Germline loops: CDR1 LNHDA, CDR2 SQIVND (reference sequence). V was pared by 7 bases and J by 7 bases, with 7 bases of the junction left unmatched. The CDR3 sequence is 13 residues long. Full variable domain (missing parts from reference TRBV19 and TRBJ1-2): DGGITQSPKYLFRKEGQNVTLSCEQNLNHDAMYWYRQDPGQGLRLIYYSQIVNDFQKGDIAEGYSVSREKKESFPLTVTSAQKNPTAFYLCASKDRGLSGYTFGSGTRLTVV.

This chain connects TRBV10-3 to TRBJ1-1; the match to TRBD1 covers 10 bases. This CDR3 has 17 residues. Germline values: CDR1 ENHRY, CDR2 SYGVKD. Germline trimming cut 4 bases from V and 5 bases from J; bases unmatched to any gene: 13. CDR3 in amino acids: CAISGPGQGSEGTEAFF. The CDR3 DNA sequence: TGTGCCATCAGTGGGCCGGGACAGGGGTCGGAGGGGACTGAAGCTTTCTTT.

This clone has a single count. The rearrangement links TRBV20-1 to TRBJ2-3, with D uncertain. V was cut by 6 bases and J by 6 bases, with 10 bases left in between. Germline CDR1 is DFQATT and CDR2 is SNEGSKA (reference sequence). The CDR3 is made up of 11 amino acids. The CDR3, as DNA: TGCAGTGCAAAATTACGGGATACGCAGTATTTT. This codes for CSAKLRDTQYF.

The chain combines TRBV15 with TRBJ2-3; TRBD1 matches 8 bases. V trimming: 6 bases; J trimming: 5 bases; junction bases outside the gene matches: 10. The CDR3 is 15 amino acids. Germline V lookup: CDR1 LNHNV, CDR2 YYDKDF (reference sequence). The CDR3 reads CATSPGAGGGDTQYF. The CDR3 nucleotides are TGTGCCACCAGTCCCGGGGCAGGGGGCGGAGATACGCAGTATTTT.

This clone showed up just once. The chain employs TRBV6-1 and TRBJ1-1; D is undetermined. Trimming left V 1 base short and J 3 bases short, with 12 bases between. The CDR3 runs to 15 residues. The V gene's germline CDR1 is MNHNS and CDR2 SASEGT. CDR3 in DNA: TGTGCCAGCAGTGAAGGCCCCAGGCTGGACACTGAAGCTTTCTTT. Amino acid sequence: CASSEGPRLDTEAFF.

In its sample, this clone was seen once. V is TRBV7-8 and J is TRBJ2-3; D is unresolved. The CDR3 loop spans 12 amino acids. Germline loops: CDR1 SGHVS, CDR2 FQNEAQ. V was trimmed by 5 bases and J by 5 bases, leaving 8 bases between them. CDR3 residues: CASSIRRDTQYF. DNA of the CDR3: TGTGCCAGCAGCATAAGGAGAGATACGCAGTATTTT.

The chain carries TRBV6-6 and TRBJ1-5; no clear D gene. The V and J ends lost 0 bases and 0 bases respectively, with 9 bases between them. In germline, CDR1 is MNHNY, CDR2 SVGAGI (reference sequence). The CDR3 has 16 residues. The CDR3, as DNA: TGTGCCAGCAGTTACTCGTCTCAGTATAGCAATCAGCCCCAGCATTTT. Translated: CASSYSSQYSNQPQHF.

This rearrangement joins TRBV19 to TRBJ1-1; TRBD1 is a possible D gene (6 bases). This CDR3 spans 14 amino acids. Germline V lookup: CDR1 LNHDA, CDR2 SQIVND (reference sequence). The V end was cut by 6 bases, the J end by 0 bases, with 11 bases between. CDR3 in amino acids: CASRWTVLNTEAFF. In nucleotides, the CDR3 is TGTGCCAGTAGATGGACAGTTTTGAACACTGAAGCTTTCTTT.

This clone appeared a few times. V and J are TRBV5-8 and TRBJ2-7; the D gene is possibly TRBD1 (5 bases). V lost 5 bases and J 5 bases, leaving 17 bases between the germline ends. Germline V CDR1 and CDR2: SGHTS, YDEGEE. This CDR3 region has 14 residues. The CDR3 reads CASSLSRVGHEQYF. CDR3 DNA: TGTGCCAGCAGTCTCTCCAGGGTGGGCCACGAGCAGTACTTC.

The chain links TRBV19 to TRBJ1-1, with 9 bases aligning to TRBD1. J gave up 5 bases and V 1 base, and 5 bases lay outside the gene matches. This CDR3 has 15 residues. Germline V gene sequence: CDR1 LNHDA, CDR2 SQIVND (reference sequence). The chain's CDR3 is CASSIALGTGTEAFF. The CDR3 DNA reads as TGTGCCAGTAGTATAGCTCTCGGGACAGGGACTGAAGCTTTCTTT.

J is TRBJ1-1 and V is TRBV12-5; D gene unclear. The germline V and J ends were trimmed by 1 base and 7 bases, with 13 bases remaining between them. The germline CDR1 and CDR2 sequences are LGHNT and FRNRAP. CDR3 length: 14 residues. The chain's CDR3 is CASGLGLVPGEAFF. In nucleotides, the CDR3 is TGTGCTAGTGGTTTGGGGCTCGTCCCAGGTGAAGCTTTCTTT.

The gene calls are TRBV7-9 and TRBJ1-5; 11 bases line up with TRBD1. This CDR3 has 14 amino acids. V lost 5 bases and J lost 6; bases outside the gene matches: 3. Germline V lookup: CDR1 SEHNR, CDR2 FQNEAQ (reference sequence). As DNA, the CDR3 is TGTGCCAGCAGCCCAGGGACAGGGGGTCAGCCCCAGCATTTT. It translates to CASSPGTGGQPQHF.

The chain carries TRBV5-1 and TRBJ1-1, with 7 bases aligning to TRBD1. Germline lookup yields CDR1 SGHRS and CDR2 YFSETQ. J lost 3 bases, V lost 5 bases, and 4 bases had no gene match. The CDR3 has 13 amino acids. The DNA for the CDR3 is TGCGCCAGCAGAGAGGGGGCTGACACTGAAGCTTTCTTT. Amino acids: CASREGADTEAFF. The whole variable domain, filled in from reference TRBV5-1 and TRBJ1-1, reads KAGVTQTPRYLIKTRGQQVTLSCSPISGHRSVSWYQQTPGQGLQFLFEYFSETQRNKGNFPGRFSGRQFSNSRSEMNVSTLELGDSALYLCASREGADTEAFFGQGTRLTVV.

This chain connects TRBV18 to TRBJ1-1; D is unclear. The CDR3 sequence is 15 residues long. The V end was cut by 6 bases, the J end by 0 bases, with 14 bases between. CDR1 and CDR2 from the germline V gene are KGHSH and LQKENI. The chain's CDR3 is CASSTGRVLNTEAFF. The CDR3 DNA reads as TGTGCCAGCTCCACCGGCCGGGTCCTGAACACTGAAGCTTTCTTT.

The chain employs TRBV20-1 and TRBJ2-5; 9 nucleotides align to TRBD2. This CDR3 has 15 residues. The germline CDR1 and CDR2 sequences are DFQATT and SNEGSKA (reference sequence). The trim removed 3 bases at V and 5 bases at J, leaving 10 bases unmatched. The chain's CDR3 is CSASSSGGREETQYF. The CDR3 coding sequence is TGCAGTGCTAGTTCCAGCGGGGGGCGGGAGGAGACCCAGTACTTC.

The rearrangement uses TRBV7-2 and TRBJ1-1, with TRBD1 identical over 7 bases. The trim removed 5 bases at V and 9 bases at J, leaving 15 bases unmatched. Per germline, CDR1 SGHTA and CDR2 FQGNSA. This CDR3 contains 15 residues. The DNA for the CDR3 is TGTGCCAGCAGCACCTACGATGGACAGGTGTCTCAAGCTTTCTTT. Amino acids: CASSTYDGQVSQAFF.

In the case of this clone: The sample has other DNA sequences that encode this CDR3 too. The CDR3 region is CASRPYGEENTGELFF. The CDR3 nucleotides read TGTGCCAGCCGGCCGTATGGGGAGGAGAACACCGGGGAGCTGTTTTTT. The chain employs TRBV28 and TRBJ2-2, with D possibly TRBD2 on 6 matching bases. Germline V lookup: CDR1 MDHEN, CDR2 SYDVKM. Trimming took off 8 bases at V and 1 base at J, with 17 bases between the two ends. The CDR3 length is 16 residues.

The gene calls are TRBV5-1 and TRBJ2-7, with 8 bases lining up with TRBD1. The trim removed 0 bases at V and 6 bases at J, leaving 11 bases unmatched. The CDR3 is made up of 16 amino acids. Germline V gives CDR1 SGHRS, CDR2 YFSETQ. The CDR3 coding sequence is TGCGCCAGCAGCTTGGGGGCGGACAGGGTATACGCCGAGCAGTACTTC. Amino acid sequence: CASSLGADRVYAEQYF.

This clone was counted between two and nine times. This rearrangement joins TRBV7-9 to TRBJ2-1; TRBD1 matches at 10 bases. This CDR3 comprises 15 residues. Looked up from germline, CDR1 is SEHNR and CDR2 is FQNEAQ (reference sequence). V was pared by 4 bases and J by 4 bases, with 4 bases of the junction left unmatched. The CDR3 DNA sequence: TGTGCCAGCAGCTCCGGGACAGGGGTTTACAATGAGCAGTTCTTC. Its protein is CASSSGTGVYNEQFF.

V and J are TRBV25-1 and TRBJ1-2; 9 nucleotides agree with TRBD1. The germline gives CDR1 MGHDK, CDR2 SYGVNS. J was trimmed by 2 bases and V by 3 bases; bases with no gene match: 4. This CDR3 comprises 15 residues. In DNA, the CDR3 is TGTGCCAGCAGTGATCGGACAGGGGAGAACTATGGCTACACCTTC. Its protein is CASSDRTGENYGYTF.